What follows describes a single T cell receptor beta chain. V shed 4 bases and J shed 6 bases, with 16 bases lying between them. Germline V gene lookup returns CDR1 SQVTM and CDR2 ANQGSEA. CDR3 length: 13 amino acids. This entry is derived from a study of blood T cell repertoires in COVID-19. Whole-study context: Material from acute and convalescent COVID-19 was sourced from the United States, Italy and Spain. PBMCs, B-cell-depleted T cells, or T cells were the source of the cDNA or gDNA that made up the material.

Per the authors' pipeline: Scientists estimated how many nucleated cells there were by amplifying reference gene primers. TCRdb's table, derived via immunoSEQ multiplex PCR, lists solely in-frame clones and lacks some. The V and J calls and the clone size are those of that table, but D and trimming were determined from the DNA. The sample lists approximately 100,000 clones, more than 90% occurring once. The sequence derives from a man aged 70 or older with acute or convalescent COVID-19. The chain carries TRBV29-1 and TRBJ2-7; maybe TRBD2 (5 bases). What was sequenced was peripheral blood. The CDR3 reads CSVAGVFTLEQYF. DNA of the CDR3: TGCAGCGTTGCCGGGGTGTTCACCCTCGAGCAGTACTTC.